This T cell receptor beta chain is from a study of blood T cell repertoires in COVID-19 (TCRdb year 2020). Describing the broader study: Samples from collaborators originated in the United States, Italy and Spain and spanned both the acute and convalescent phases of COVID-19. The material from the prospective study consisted of cDNA or gDNA derived from T cells, B-cell-depleted T cells, or PBMCs. Subjects who had been exposed to COVID-19, were actively infected with it, or had recovered from it provided the deeply sampled blood TCRbeta repertoires that made up the dataset. A freely available public database, intended as a resource for researchers studying the immune response to SARS-CoV-2, is where the repertoires were released. Samples came from the ongoing ImmuneRACE study (first 160 participants) plus 1,254 subjects from 6 global collaborators. A de-identified subject ID, COVID-19 status, age in years and sex were almost always included in the sample metadata. HLA class I and class II types, where available, came from metadata supplied by the sample provider rather than from assay-based typing. The paper's findings and limits, for the study overall: How much clinical and demographic metadata was included differed by source and by participant, and the metadata was provided uncurated.

The V and J ends are trimmed by 4 bases and 4 bases, leaving 17 bases between them. From its cysteine to its phenylalanine, the CDR3 spans 16 amino acids. CDR3 DNA is the only sequence kept; it has 48 bases, read in frame from the first base. The germline V gene provides CDR1 MNHEY and CDR2 SVGAGI. Participants in the prospective study were enrolled through a virtual design, were aged roughly 18 to 90 years, and lived in under 25 United States geographic areas. In the prospective study, participants were assigned to cohorts based on the clinical history participants reported in a screening survey and a study questionnaire. ImmuneRACE Cohort 3 recovered participants were defined by two consecutive negative NP/OP PCR tests, healthcare professional clearance, or symptom resolution. Each participant in the prospective study had whole blood, serum and a nasopharyngeal or oropharyngeal swab collected by mobile phlebotomists. Participants in the prospective study had the option to provide additional blood draws and questionnaires over an approximately 2-month period. Prospective study blood samples were shipped either frozen or at room temperature before DNA extraction.

This clone appeared a single time. The target of this receptor is not known. No much larger clonotype is one base removed from it; base qualities were not supplied. TCRbeta CDR3 regions were amplified from genomic DNA by means of the immunoSEQ Assay, a bias-controlled multiplex PCR. From the authors' description of their analysis: The number of nucleated cells in each sample was estimated by amplification of reference gene primers within the assay. Sequence reads were collapsed and filtered to measure the absolute abundance of every unique TCRbeta CDR3 rearrangement. Productive Simpson clonality was computed per sample as the square root of Simpson's diversity index over productive rearrangements. The source is immuneACCESS, and TCRdb retained only in-frame sequences with V and J called. Part of the clones is not carried over; for the studies checked, unresolved V genes explain less than half of this, and the remainder is unexplained. D and trimming come from the DNA, and the V and J calls and clone size come from that table. Present in this sample are a few hundred thousand clones, 87% of which were seen just once. The ten largest clones take up around 10% of the sample.

The chain joins TRBV6-5 to TRBJ2-1, with the D segment identity uncertain. This TCR derives from a woman aged 50 to 60 who had recovered from COVID-19. Sequences were obtained from PBMCs or T cells enriched from blood (not recorded which). The CDR3 has the sequence CASSSSTIFAYNEQFF. The bases read TGTGCCAGCAGTTCCTCTACAATATTCGCATACAATGAGCAGTTCTTC.